The clone carrying this TCR beta chain was observed once. This CDR3 contains 17 residues. Germline V lookup: CDR1 MNHNS, CDR2 SASEGT. The V end was cut by 0 bases, the J end by 4 bases, with 18 bases between. This entry is derived from a study of control samples from healthy donors and cancer patients. Measured with immunoSEQ multiplex PCR; TCRdb has only the in-frame clones, and not every one. In the table there are 90,000 to 150,000 clones, about 90% of which are singletons. Sequencing was performed on blood. This TCR derives from a man over 45 in good health. The chain is built from TRBV6-1 and TRBJ1-2; D is unresolved. The CDR3 spells CASSEATGTMETYGYTF. The CDR3 DNA reads TGTGCCAGCAGTGAAGCGACTGGCACTATGGAAACCTATGGCTACACCTTC.